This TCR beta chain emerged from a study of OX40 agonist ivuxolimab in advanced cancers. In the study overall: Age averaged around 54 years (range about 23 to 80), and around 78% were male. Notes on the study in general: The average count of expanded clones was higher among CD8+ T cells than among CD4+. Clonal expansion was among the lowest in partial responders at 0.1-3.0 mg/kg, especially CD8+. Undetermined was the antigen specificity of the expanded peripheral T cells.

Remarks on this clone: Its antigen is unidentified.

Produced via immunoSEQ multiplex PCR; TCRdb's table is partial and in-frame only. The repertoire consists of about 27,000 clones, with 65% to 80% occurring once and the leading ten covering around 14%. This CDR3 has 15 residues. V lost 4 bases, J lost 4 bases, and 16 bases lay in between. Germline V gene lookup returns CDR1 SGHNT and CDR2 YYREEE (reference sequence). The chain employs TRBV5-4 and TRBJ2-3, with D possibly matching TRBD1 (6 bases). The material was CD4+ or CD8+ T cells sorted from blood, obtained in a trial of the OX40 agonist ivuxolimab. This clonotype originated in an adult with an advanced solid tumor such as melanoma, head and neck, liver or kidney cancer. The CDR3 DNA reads TGTGCCAGCAGCGTTGGACAGCGTGGAGCAGATACGCAGTATTTT. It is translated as CASSVGQRGADTQYF.